This T cell receptor beta chain was captured in a study of blood T cell repertoires in COVID-19. Study summary: Samples of COVID-19 (acute and convalescent) were obtained from the United States, Italy and Spain. PBMCs, B-cell-depleted T cells, or T cells were the source of the cDNA or gDNA that made up the material.

The J segment lost 7 bases and the V segment lost 4 bases, leaving 13 bases of the junction unmatched. Per the germline V gene, CDR1 is SGHRS and CDR2 is YFSETQ. The CDR3 consists of 15 residues. Original data processing: Estimated nucleated cell counts came from reference gene primer amplification. The repertoire was sequenced with immunoSEQ multiplex PCR; TCRdb's copy has only in-frame clones and lacks some. V, J and clone size reflect that table, while D and trimming were determined from the DNA. The top ten clones hold 27% of a sample with over 65,000 clones, more than 80% of them seen once. The sequencing input was peripheral blood. The rearrangement joins TRBV5-1 to TRBJ2-7; TRBD2 aligns across 8 bases. The receptor was isolated from a man aged 50-60 years with active or convalescent COVID-19. DNA for the CDR3: TGCGCCAGCAGCCCGGCTAGCGGGTGGGGTGAGGAGCAGTACTTC. Amino acids: CASSPASGWGEEQYF.